The T cell receptor (beta chain) under discussion was sequenced for a study of CD8+ T cells in alopecia areata. Whole-study results and caveats: Sharing of TCR sequences between patients (possibly for HLA-related reasons) was less clear than in mice.

Following extraction, RNA underwent reverse transcription to cDNA, which served as the sequencing template. Profiled with immunoSEQ multiplex PCR; TCRdb holds only in-frame clones, not every one. The sample lists 100,000 to 150,000 clones; around 49% were seen once. Peripheral blood samples and lesional scalp punch biopsies were obtained from alopecia areata patients. PBMCs, the starting material, were the source of sorted CD4+ and CD8+ T cells. Comment on this clone: Its target is unknown.

Trimming took 7 bases from V and 5 from J, leaving 9 bases between them. The CDR3 length is 12 residues. In germline, CDR1 is SEHNR, CDR2 FQNEAQ (reference sequence). The starting material was CD8+ T cells sorted from blood, obtained at week 0. The receptor was derived from a human donor with alopecia areata. The chain combines TRBV7-9 with TRBJ2-1; D may be TRBD1 or TRBD2 (5 bases each). The DNA of the CDR3 is TGTGCCAGCACCCTGGGGGACAATGAGCAGTTCTTC. Protein sequence: CASTLGDNEQFF.